This TCR beta chain was recorded in a study of neoadjuvant anti-PD-1 for oral cavity cancer. About the research overall: Patients without progression got a fourth dose around day 43. Points from the study as a whole: Greater tumor shrinkage accompanied bigger post-treatment sizes of preexisting clones. Pretreatment Treg/Th17 ratio correlated inversely with post-treatment tumor clonality.

Sequencing used immunoSEQ multiplex PCR; TCRdb keeps in-frame clones, though not all of them. This sample has around 21,000 clones, with 40% to 50% found just once. Described time point: after neoadjuvant nivolumab, at surgical resection. This clone showed up just once. The antigen remains undetermined. Germline loops: CDR1 SNHLY, CDR2 FYNNEI. Trimming took 7 bases from V and 0 from J; bases not matched to a gene: 4. The CDR3 has 14 residues. The TCR sequence derives from a person between 35 and 79 years old with oral cavity squamous cell carcinoma. The chain employs TRBV2 and TRBJ1-1; 8 bases map to TRBD1. The material sequenced was tumor tissue, taken after nivolumab (anti-PD-1) treatment. DNA of the CDR3: TGTGCCAGCAAACAGACAGGGGTGAACACTGAAGCTTTCTTT. Protein: CASKQTGVNTEAFF.